The rows below give T cell receptor beta chains drawn from one sample of a study of CD4 T cells in relation to SARS-CoV-2 and coronaviruses. TCRdb keeps only in-frame clones here, not all; method: immunoSEQ multiplex PCR. This sample carries 25,000 to 30,000 clones, about 76% of them seen once, and the ten largest clones take roughly 17%. Their recognized antigens are unknown. The sequenced material came from CD4+ T cells from PBMCs, cultured in vitro. Source of these receptors: a human donor in good health. CDR3s leave out the opening cysteine and the closing phenylalanine or tryptophan.

CDR3	V	J
ASSPPMTSGRAHGETQY	TRBV18	TRBJ2-5
ASSLFAGAGRAYEQY	TRBV27	TRBJ2-7
ASSQDNSASGYNEQF	TRBV4-2	TRBJ2-1
AISGPSGTEKTYEQY	TRBV10-3	TRBJ2-7
ASSLGQIENEQF	TRBV5-1	TRBJ2-1
ARRVWRGLAVYTGELF	TRBV5-3	TRBJ2-2
ASSYQPRDGYT	TRBV7-8	TRBJ1-2
ASSSVTATHYEQY	TRBV6-6	TRBJ2-7
ASRSGAPGELF	TRBV6-6	TRBJ2-2
ASSKQGREQF	TRBV19	TRBJ2-1
ASSEVGQGQAGYT	TRBV2	TRBJ1-2
ASSSGQGSREQY	TRBV18	TRBJ2-7
ASSQDWSGSTDTQY	TRBV3-1/TRBV3-2	TRBJ2-3
ASSQLAGVGTGELF	TRBV4-1	TRBJ2-2
ASSESGGPTEAF	TRBV10-1	TRBJ1-1
ASTTSGQGLNEKLF	TRBV28	TRBJ1-4
ASSQVPENTEAF	TRBV7-2	TRBJ1-1
ASSLQQSSYEQY	TRBV11-1	TRBJ2-7
ASSSIGRETQY	TRBV7-8	TRBJ2-5
ASSQDWRAETQY	TRBV4-3	TRBJ2-5
ASKEGSRETQY	TRBV10-2	TRBJ2-5
ASSLSVQHEKLF	TRBV7-8	TRBJ1-4
ASSSLIVHNEQF	TRBV19	TRBJ2-1
ASSFGDTSGANVLT	TRBV11-2	TRBJ2-6
ASSRAPGTGLAYGYT	TRBV19	TRBJ1-2
ASSIGLYTQY	TRBV19	TRBJ2-3
ASSDGRFVQY	TRBV10-1	TRBJ2-7
AISLSGLNSPLH	TRBV10-3	TRBJ1-6
ATSNQGRNTEAF	TRBV27	TRBJ1-1
ASSGYYYGYT	TRBV5-6	TRBJ1-2
ASSLFAGGVNTGELF	TRBV7-3	TRBJ2-2
ASSGGTVNEQF	TRBV7-3	TRBJ2-1
ASSARVTGYYGYT	TRBV9	TRBJ1-2
ASSESAGTEYEQY	TRBV10-2	TRBJ2-7
AVPRDRPYNEQF	TRBV7-9	TRBJ2-1
SAAGTSGQY	TRBV29-1	TRBJ2-7
ASSQGRFEQF	TRBV7-9	TRBJ2-1